This T cell receptor beta chain was profiled in a study of human T cells and chemical hapten exposure (dated by TCRdb to the early 2020s). Regarding the research as a whole: The libraries were sequenced as a pool, and the TCR yield per sample differed mostly because of small variations in library volumes within the pool. The study tracked peripheral blood TCR repertoire changes in vivo during primary and secondary sensitization to the hapten diphenylcyclopropenone (DPC) in alopecia patients. From each blood RNA sample, both TCR alpha and TCR beta chains were sequenced. Overall study outcomes, separate from this receptor: The number of TCRs above 1 in 1000 frequency did not change with DPC sensitization; there was no evidence of global repertoire structure alterations. Repeated subsampling changed both the strength of the expansion versus patch-test correlation and the threshold at which that correlation became significant.

Total RNA was isolated from unfractionated whole blood collected in Tempus Blood RNA tubes. Five healthy volunteers acted as controls for TCR sequencing and had blood drawn at day 0, 2 weeks and 6 weeks. The library was produced with 5' RACE. The sample was run on an Illumina MiSeq. Library preparation attached unique molecular identifiers to individual cDNA molecules for quantitative, reproducible TCR counting. The original methods were these. Samples had a median of approximately 93,000 TCRs, with a range from about 20,000 to 690,600. The Decombinator software suite was used to annotate V, J and CDR3 in the TCR reads. For the PS versus PT1 abundance plots, all samples were subsampled to the same number of TCRs (28,000). TCRs were defined as expanded if absent before sensitization and observed at least eight times at the 2-week time point. Starting from the raw public reads, TCRdb applied fastp trimming at Q25, assembled clones with MiXCR and retained in-frame beta chains. A single entry per CDR3 protein holds the most common genes and DNA from its merged rows. The V and J calls shown here were made by TCRdb, not taken from the authors' results. Here the sample has 150,000 or so distinct CDR3 sequences; 3.5% to 5% occur a single time. The ten largest make up over 1.1% of the sample.

This clonotype was seen at least ten times. Its cognate antigen has yet to be identified. No much larger clone exists at a distance of one base, and base qualities are not known. V is shortened by 4 bases, J by 4 bases, and the region joining them spans 14 bases. Taken from cysteine to phenylalanine, the CDR3 has 15 residues. Only the CDR3 DNA stays, 45 bases, in frame from base 1. CDR1 and CDR2 (SEHNR, FQNEAQ) derive from the germline V gene (reference sequence). The clonotype originates from a female donor in good health. The V gene is TRBV7-9 and the J gene is TRBJ2-1, with the D call perhaps TRBD1 or TRBD2, as 5 bases match in each case. The DNA sequence reads TGTGCCAGCAGCTACGTCGCCGGGGCATACAATGAGCAGTTCTTC. This sequence encodes CASSYVAGAYNEQFF.